This entry lists 30 T cell receptor beta chains sequenced from one sample in a study of blood T cell repertoires in COVID-19. Here immunoSEQ multiplex PCR was the method, and the copy in TCRdb shows in-frame clones only, minus some. The sample holds hundreds of thousands of clones, approximately 90% seen once. The sequenced sample was peripheral blood. The receptor set was obtained from a woman between 18 and 29 years old with acute or convalescent COVID-19.

This clone was counted between two and nine times. The rearrangement links TRBV7-2 to TRBJ1-2, with D possibly matching TRBD1 (5 bases). This CDR3 region has 13 residues. Looked up from germline, CDR1 is SGHTA and CDR2 is FQGNSA. Between the trimmed V and J ends, which lost 3 bases and 4 bases, there was a span of 9 bases. CDR3 nucleotides: TGTGCCAGCAGCTTTACGACAGCCTATGGCTACACCTTC. It translates to CASSFTTAYGYTF.

The genes are TRBV19 and TRBJ1-1; D remains unclear. The CDR3 consists of 13 residues. The V end lost 8 bases, the J end lost 5 bases, and 15 bases lay between the germline ends. The V gene's germline CDR1 is LNHDA and CDR2 SQIVND (reference sequence). CDR3 protein: CASGDPGGTEAFF. CDR3 in DNA: TGTGCCAGTGGAGACCCCGGTGGGACTGAAGCTTTCTTT.

The rearrangement links TRBV21-1 to TRBJ1-2; the table's D call, TRBD1, has no DNA check behind it. TRBV21-1 is annotated as a pseudogene. The CDR3 has 14 amino acids. The CDR3 DNA is TGTGCCAGCAGAGGCGGGACAGATAAAATCGGCTACACCTTC. Protein sequence: CASRGGTDKIGYTF.

The chain combines TRBV20-1 with TRBJ1-1; 7 bases are a match to TRBD1. The CDR3 is made up of 16 amino acids. V shed 3 bases and J 0 bases; nucleotides not matched to a gene: 10. Germline V gives CDR1 DFQATT, CDR2 SNEGSKA (reference sequence). This chain's CDR3 is CSASGAGGGLNTEAFF. The CDR3 region has the DNA TGCAGTGCTAGTGGGGCAGGGGGTGGTCTGAACACTGAAGCTTTCTTT.

This sequence joins TRBV19 and TRBJ1-1; no clear D. Per germline, CDR1 LNHDA and CDR2 SQIVND (reference sequence). The CDR3 is 11 amino acids. Deletions cut 4 bases from V and 11 bases from J, with 11 bases between. The CDR3 coding sequence is TGTGCCAGTAGTAAAGCGGATATGGCTTTCTTT. Protein: CASSKADMAFF.

The CDR3 nucleotides are TGCGCCAGCAGCAACCTAGTGACAGGGGGAGGTGGCTACACCTTC. Protein sequence: CASSNLVTGGGGYTF. The V call is TRBV5-1, the J call TRBJ1-2, with 9 bases lining up with TRBD1. CDR1 is SGHRS and CDR2 is YFSETQ in the germline V gene. V lost 4 bases and J lost 7; bases outside the gene matches: 11. The CDR3 spans 15 residues. Filled out from reference TRBV5-1 and TRBJ1-2, the complete variable domain reads KAGVTQTPRYLIKTRGQQVTLSCSPISGHRSVSWYQQTPGQGLQFLFEYFSETQRNKGNFPGRFSGRQFSNSRSEMNVSTLELGDSALYLCASSNLVTGGGGYTFGSGTRLTVV.

This chain links TRBV30 with TRBJ1-2, with D unclear. Between the trimmed V and J ends, which lost 0 bases and 0 bases, there was a span of 11 bases. Germline assignment: CDR1 GTSNPN and CDR2 SVGIG (reference sequence). CDR3 length equals 15 residues. The CDR3, as DNA: TGTGCCTGGAGTGTAATGGCGGCCTCTAACTATGGCTACACCTTC. Protein sequence: CAWSVMAASNYGYTF.

The chain combines TRBV2 with TRBJ2-3; TRBD1 aligns across 9 bases. The CDR3 sequence is 15 residues long. Per the germline V gene, CDR1 is SNHLY and CDR2 is FYNNEI. The V gene end was trimmed by 2 bases and the J gene end by 3 bases; junction bases not matched to a gene: 3. The CDR3 region is CASSEWGQGTDTQYF. The CDR3 DNA follows: TGTGCCAGCAGTGAATGGGGACAGGGAACAGATACGCAGTATTTT.

The chain recombines TRBV18 with TRBJ1-2; D not certain. The germline V gene encodes CDR1 KGHSH and CDR2 LQKENI. V was trimmed by 2 bases and J by 2 bases, leaving 3 bases between them. The CDR3 loop spans 12 amino acids. CDR3 sequence reads: CASSPANYGYTF. The CDR3 nucleotides read TGTGCCAGCTCACCAGCGAACTATGGCTACACCTTC.

The CDR3 bases are TGTGCCAGCAGCCACCCCGCCGACAGACGAGTCGTGAAGACCCAGTACTTC. This codes for CASSHPADRRVVKTQYF. This chain joins TRBV7-2 and TRBJ2-5; perhaps TRBD1 as D (5 bases). Trimming stripped 5 bases from V and 6 bases from J, with 25 bases between. Germline V gene sequence: CDR1 SGHTA, CDR2 FQGNSA. The CDR3 consists of 17 residues.

On this clone itself: The junction shows a germline mismatch at one end, possibly a read error. The V and J genes are TRBV6-2 or TRBV6-3 and TRBJ2-7, with TRBD2 matching over 12 bases. CDR1 and CDR2 (germline): MNHEY, SVGEGT. This CDR3 contains 14 residues. This CDR3 is CASRYTSGGPTQYF. The CDR3 DNA reads TGTGCCAGCCGTTATACTAGCGGGGGGCCGACGCAGTACTTC.

The rearrangement uses TRBV5-6 and TRBJ2-1; 12 nucleotides agree with TRBD2. Germline CDR1 is SGHDT and CDR2 is YYEEEE. The CDR3 loop spans 18 amino acids. J gave up 0 bases and V 5 bases, and 9 bases lay outside the gene matches. The CDR3 spells CASRWGLAGLSSYNEQFF. CDR3 nucleotide sequence: TGTGCCAGCAGATGGGGACTAGCGGGCCTAAGCTCCTACAATGAGCAGTTCTTC.

The CDR3 here is CASSLLAGNSGELFF. The CDR3 coding sequence is TGTGCCAGCAGCTTACTAGCGGGGAATAGCGGGGAGCTGTTTTTT. This chain uses TRBV11-2 with TRBJ2-2; 9 positions agree with TRBD2. The germline gives CDR1 SGHAT, CDR2 FQNNGV. The CDR3 covers 15 residues. V lost 2 bases to trimming and J lost 7 bases; unmatched junction nucleotides: 5.

This rearrangement joins TRBV7-6 to TRBJ2-3, with D perhaps matching TRBD1 (6 bases). Deletions cut 1 base from V and 2 bases from J, with 16 bases between. This CDR3 spans 17 amino acids. Germline V gene data show CDR1 as SGHVS and CDR2 as FNYEAQ. For the CDR3, the DNA is TGTGCCAGCAGCTTAGTGGTCAGGGGATCCCTCACAGATACGCAGTATTTT. This translates into CASSLVVRGSLTDTQYF.

The V and J genes are TRBV15 and TRBJ2-5; TRBD1 matches at 10 bases. J lost 5 bases, V lost 5 bases, and 11 bases had no gene match. The germline gives CDR1 LNHNV, CDR2 YYDKDF (reference sequence). The CDR3 is 16 residues long. The CDR3 spells CATSGDRGLLGETQYF. For the CDR3, the DNA is TGTGCCACCAGCGGGGACAGGGGCCTACTCGGGGAGACCCAGTACTTC.

The chain uses TRBV6-4 and TRBJ2-1, with D unresolved. Trimming stripped 2 bases from V and 8 bases from J, with 13 bases between. The CDR3 sequence is 14 residues long. CDR1 and CDR2 from the germline V gene are MRHNA and SNTAGT. This chain's CDR3 is CASSDAPSPDEQFF. The CDR3 DNA sequence: TGTGCCAGCAGTGACGCCCCCTCTCCGGATGAGCAGTTCTTC.

The J gene is TRBJ2-7, the V gene TRBV6-1; 7 positions match TRBD1. Germline V CDR1 and CDR2: MNHNS, SASEGT. The V gene end was trimmed by 0 bases and the J gene end by 1 base; junction bases not matched to a gene: 3. CDR3 length: 15 residues. CDR3 sequence (DNA): TGTGCCAGCAGTGAAGCCCCGGGACAGTCCTACGAGCAGTACTTC. Its translation is CASSEAPGQSYEQYF.

This clone was observed a single time. The CDR3 DNA reads as TGTGCCAGCCTCCCCCGCGGACAGGCGGAGAATGAGCAGTTCTTC. Translated: CASLPRGQAENEQFF. The chain uses TRBV28 and TRBJ2-1; the match to TRBD1 covers 7 bases. J gave up 7 bases and V 8 bases, and 14 bases lay outside the gene matches. Germline V gene lookup returns CDR1 MDHEN and CDR2 SYDVKM. This CDR3 is built from 15 residues. Full variable domain (remainder filled in from reference TRBV28 and TRBJ2-1): DVKVTQSSRYLVKRTGEKVFLECVQDMDHENMFWYRQDPGLGLRLIYFSYDVKMKEKGDIPEGYSVSREKKERFSLILESASTNQTSMYLCASLPRGQAENEQFFGPGTRLTVL.

This chain uses TRBV19 with TRBJ1-6, with TRBD1 matching over 9 bases. CDR1 is LNHDA and CDR2 is SQIVND in the germline V gene (reference sequence). This CDR3 contains 17 residues. The V segment lost 2 bases and the J segment 5 bases; nucleotides outside the gene matches: 7. The CDR3 sequence is CASSISRTGVDNSPLHF. DNA for the CDR3: TGTGCCAGTAGTATATCAAGGACAGGGGTTGATAATTCACCCCTCCACTTT.

The V call is TRBV7-6, the J call TRBJ1-1; D call uncertain. This CDR3 contains 14 residues. Trimming removed 5 bases from V and 0 bases from J, with 10 bases in between. CDR1 SGHVS and CDR2 FNYEAQ come from the germline V gene. The DNA of the CDR3 is TGTGCCAGCAGCGTTTCAACGGTGAACACTGAAGCTTTCTTT. This encodes CASSVSTVNTEAFF.

The chain couples TRBV19 to TRBJ1-2; D may be TRBD1 (5 bases). The CDR3 sequence is 14 residues long. V dropped 2 bases and J dropped 7 bases, with 14 bases sitting between them. Germline-derived CDR1 and CDR2 are LNHDA and SQIVND (reference sequence). CDR3 in amino acids: CASSIIYGQGGYTF. CDR3 nucleotide sequence: TGTGCCAGTAGTATAATTTACGGGCAGGGTGGCTACACCTTC.

The J gene is TRBJ1-2, the V gene TRBV14; D gene unclear. V was shortened by 1 base and J by 4 bases, with 19 bases between the two germline ends. Germline-derived CDR1 and CDR2 are SGHDN and FVKESK. The CDR3 runs 17 residues. CDR3 sequence reads: CASSQVGGQPLGYGYTF. The CDR3 DNA is TGTGCCAGCAGCCAAGTCGGTGGGCAGCCTCTCGGCTATGGCTACACCTTC.

The chain couples TRBV6-5 to TRBJ1-5; 9 nucleotides match TRBD1. The V gene end was trimmed by 6 bases and the J gene end by 7 bases; junction bases not matched to a gene: 7. The germline V gene encodes CDR1 MNHEY and CDR2 SVGAGI. This CDR3 is 14 amino acids long. CDR3 DNA: TGTGCCAGCAGCAGGGACAGGGATAACCAGCCCCAGCATTTT. Translating it yields CASSRDRDNQPQHF.

J is TRBJ1-4 and V is TRBV6-6; unclear D gene. The CDR3 contains 13 residues. Germline CDR1 reads MNHNY; CDR2 reads SVGAGI (reference sequence). V was cut by 5 bases and J by 8 bases, with 12 bases left in between. The CDR3 region is CASSRLRWEKLFF. In DNA form, the CDR3 reads TGTGCCAGCAGTAGACTTCGATGGGAAAAACTGTTTTTT.

The V gene is TRBV4-3, the J gene TRBJ1-5; the match to TRBD1 covers 9 bases. The length of the CDR3 is 15 residues. V was clipped by 2 bases and J by 4 bases; unmatched bases: 3. The V gene's germline CDR1 is LGHNA and CDR2 YSLEER. CDR3 in amino acids: CASSQRQGGNQPQHF. The CDR3 DNA follows: TGCGCCAGCAGCCAACGACAGGGGGGGAATCAGCCCCAGCATTTT.

This chain links TRBV7-3 with TRBJ2-1; no clear D gene. This CDR3 has 17 residues. Per germline, CDR1 SGHTA and CDR2 FQGTGA. V lost 2 bases, J lost 6 bases, and 20 bases lay in between. DNA of the CDR3: TGTGCCAGCAGCTTATATTCGTTTATTCGGTCAAGCAATGAGCAGTTCTTC. It translates to CASSLYSFIRSSNEQFF. Full variable domain (missing parts from reference TRBV7-3 and TRBJ2-1): GAGVSQTPSNKVTEKGKYVELRCDPISGHTALYWYRQSLGQGPEFLIYFQGTGAADDSGLPNDRFFAVRPEGSVSTLKIQRTERGDSAVYLCASSLYSFIRSSNEQFFGPGTRLTVL.

The chain joins TRBV6-1 to TRBJ2-7; TRBD2 is a possible D gene (5 bases). Germline CDR1 is MNHNS and CDR2 is SASEGT. The CDR3 runs 16 residues. V was cut by 3 bases and J by 0 bases, with 15 bases left in between. The CDR3 sequence: CASSEDEGGSSYEQYF. For the CDR3, the DNA is TGTGCCAGCAGTGAGGATGAAGGTGGGAGCTCCTACGAGCAGTACTTC.

V gene TRBV29-1 combines with J gene TRBJ1-2; TRBD1 aligns across 8 bases. Per the germline V gene, CDR1 is SQVTM and CDR2 is ANQGSEA. J was trimmed by 4 bases and V by 6 bases; bases with no gene match: 10. The CDR3 has 14 amino acids. The CDR3 DNA is TGCAGCGTCATCCAGGGACAGGCTCTCTATGGCTACACCTTC. Translated: CSVIQGQALYGYTF.

This clone was counted a single time. The V and J genes are TRBV5-1 and TRBJ2-3, with TRBD1 matching over 7 bases. The junction had 8 bases not matched to a gene; V was cut back by 1 base and J by 3 bases. The CDR3 length is 16 residues. Germline-derived CDR1 and CDR2 are SGHRS and YFSETQ. CDR3 sequence: CASSLQEGAKTDTQYF. The CDR3 DNA sequence: TGCGCCAGCAGCTTGCAAGAGGGGGCCAAGACAGATACGCAGTATTTT.

The rearrangement joins TRBV7-6 to TRBJ2-3, with 9 bases identical to TRBD2. Germline CDR1 SGHVS, CDR2 FNYEAQ. The junction had 9 bases not matched to a gene; V was cut back by 4 bases and J by 4 bases. The length of the CDR3 is 16 residues. The CDR3 region has the DNA TGTGCCAGCAGCTCCCGGCTAGCGGGGTTGGCAGATACGCAGTATTTT. It is translated as CASSSRLAGLADTQYF. Looking up the rest from reference TRBV7-6 and TRBJ2-3 gives the full variable domain: GAGVSQSPRYKVTKRGQDVALRCDPISGHVSLYWYRQALGQGPEFLTYFNYEAQQDKSGLPNDRFSAERPEGSISTLTIQRTEQRDSAMYRCASSSRLAGLADTQYFGPGTRLTVL.